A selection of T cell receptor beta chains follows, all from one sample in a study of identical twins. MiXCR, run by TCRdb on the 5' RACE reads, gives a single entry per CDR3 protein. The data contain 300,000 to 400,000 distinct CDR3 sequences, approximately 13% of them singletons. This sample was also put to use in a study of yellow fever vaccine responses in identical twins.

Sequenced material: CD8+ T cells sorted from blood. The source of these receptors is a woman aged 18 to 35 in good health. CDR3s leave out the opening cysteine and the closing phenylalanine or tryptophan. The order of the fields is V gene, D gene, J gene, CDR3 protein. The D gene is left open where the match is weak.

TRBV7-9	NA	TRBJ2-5	ASSPNLVGAIQETQY
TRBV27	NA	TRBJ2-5	ASSPLLSGIPQETQY
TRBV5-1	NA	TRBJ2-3	ASSFSTGRTDTQY
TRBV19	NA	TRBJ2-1	ASSILGALLGGEQF
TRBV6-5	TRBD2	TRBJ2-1	ASSWTSGNNEQF
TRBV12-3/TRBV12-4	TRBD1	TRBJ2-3	ASSRQGSTDTQY
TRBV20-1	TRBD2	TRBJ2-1	SASEASGGAGYNEQF
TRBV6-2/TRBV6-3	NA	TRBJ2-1	ASSSDSPSEQF
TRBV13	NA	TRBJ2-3	ASSPGVVRSALGTQY
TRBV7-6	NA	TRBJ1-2	ASSLNSQTPNYGYT
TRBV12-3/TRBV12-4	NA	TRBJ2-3	ASSLGGGQY
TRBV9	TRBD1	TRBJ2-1	ASSVPGTGGINEQF